These 28 T cell receptor beta chains were all obtained from the same sample, sequenced in a study of cytomegalovirus exposure and HLA in healthy donors (dated by TCRdb to the late 2010s). Library generation was performed with the immunoSEQ multiplex PCR assay. For the multiplex PCR, a mixture combining 60 forward primers for TCR Vbeta segments and 13 reverse primers for TCR Jbeta segments was used. What TCRdb holds here is the immuneACCESS table cut down to in-frame rearrangements. Part of the clones is not present; checked against another copy, under half of the missing clones reflect an unresolved V gene, and the others are unexplained. This sample is represented by some 150,000 clones; under 85% of them were singletons. The ten largest clones take up 2.8% of the sample. The sample taken for sequencing was PBMCs. The receptor set was obtained from a man between 18 and 35 years old in good health and CMV-seronegative.

In the case of this clone: The junction departs from the called germline gene at one end, perhaps through a read error. V and J are TRBV13 and TRBJ1-1, with D unresolved. CDR3 size: 14 residues. CDR1 and CDR2 from the germline V gene are PRHDT and FYEKMQ (reference sequence). The CDR3 loop is CAGSLTYRASEAFF. In DNA form, the CDR3 reads TGTGCCGGCAGCTTAACGTACAGAGCAAGTGAAGCTTTCTTT.

J is TRBJ1-2 and V is TRBV6-5; 8 bases fit TRBD1. There are 14 residues in the CDR3. Losses at the gene ends were 6 bases for V and 4 bases for J; bases not matched to a gene: 7. The germline V gene has CDR1 MNHEY and CDR2 SVGAGI. The chain's CDR3 is CASSEDRVSYGYTF. In nucleotides, the CDR3 is TGTGCCAGCAGCGAGGACAGGGTGAGCTATGGCTACACCTTC.

This chain links TRBV7-2 with TRBJ2-5; 8 positions match TRBD1. CDR1 and CDR2 from the germline V gene are SGHTA and FQGNSA. Trimming took 6 bases from V and 10 from J; bases not matched to a gene: 13. The CDR3 length is 14 residues. The CDR3 spells CASRRTGSGADQYF. For the CDR3, the DNA is TGTGCCAGCAGGCGGACAGGGAGTGGAGCAGACCAGTACTTC.

This clone has just a few counts. Here the CDR3 reads CASNSPGRSGNTIYF. In nucleotides, the CDR3 is TGTGCCAGCAACTCCCCAGGGCGCTCTGGAAACACCATATATTTT. This chain uses TRBV28 with TRBJ1-3; D might be TRBD1 (5 bases). The ends were cut back, 7 bases at V and 0 bases at J, with 13 bases in the middle. Germline CDR1 MDHEN, CDR2 SYDVKM. This CDR3 contains 15 residues.

This chain joins TRBV5-1 and TRBJ2-2; tentative D call: TRBD2 (7 bases). This CDR3 region has 17 residues. Germline V CDR1 and CDR2: SGHRS, YFSETQ. The V end lost 6 bases, the J end lost 0 bases, and 18 bases lay between the germline ends. CDR3 nucleotide sequence: TGCGCCAGCACCGGGGGGCCGGGGGGCGCGAACACCGGGGAGCTGTTTTTT. Translation gives CASTGGPGGANTGELFF.

The table lists this clone with a count of one. The chain has TRBV5-1 and TRBJ1-1; a possible D gene is TRBD1 (6 bases). The CDR3 runs 15 residues. The V gene lost 0 bases and the J gene lost 5 bases, with 14 bases spanning the gap. Germline values: CDR1 SGHRS, CDR2 YFSETQ. This CDR3 is CASSLETGRTTEAFF. The CDR3 nucleotides read TGCGCCAGCAGCTTGGAGACAGGTCGGACGACTGAAGCTTTCTTT.

On this clone itself: Other DNA sequences in this sample translate to the same CDR3. The CDR3 is CASSLAGSTNEKLFF. In DNA, the CDR3 is TGTGCCAGCAGTTTAGCCGGGTCTACTAATGAAAAACTGTTTTTT. The rearrangement joins TRBV28 to TRBJ1-4; D is unresolved. Trimming stripped 2 bases from V and 2 bases from J, with 9 bases between. The CDR3 loop spans 15 amino acids. Germline CDR1 reads MDHEN; CDR2 reads SYDVKM. Supplemented by reference TRBV28 and TRBJ1-4, the full variable domain reads DVKVTQSSRYLVKRTGEKVFLECVQDMDHENMFWYRQDPGLGLRLIYFSYDVKMKEKGDIPEGYSVSREKKERFSLILESASTNQTSMYLCASSLAGSTNEKLFFGSGTQLSVL.

The chain has TRBV4-3 and TRBJ1-2; TRBD1 aligns across 12 bases. The CDR3 contains 15 residues. The ends lost 6 bases at V and 8 bases at J; junction bases unmatched: 10. Germline CDR1 LGHNA, CDR2 YSLEER. In nucleotides, the CDR3 is TGCGCCAGCAGAATCCAGGGACAGGGGGCCGACGGCTACACCTTC. Translation gives CASRIQGQGADGYTF.

The chain joins TRBV6-5 to TRBJ1-1, with a tentative D call TRBD1 (6 bases). Trimming removed 2 bases from V and 5 bases from J, with 12 bases in between. The CDR3 has 14 residues. From germline, CDR1 is MNHEY and CDR2 SVGAGI. Here the CDR3 reads CASSYQGRGTEAFF. The CDR3 nucleotides are TGTGCCAGCAGTTACCAGGGCAGGGGAACTGAAGCTTTCTTT.

J is TRBJ1-1 and V is TRBV6-1; a weak D match, TRBD1 (6 bases). Trimming took 9 bases from V and 6 from J, leaving 20 bases between them. CDR3 length equals 14 residues. The germline V gene encodes CDR1 MNHNS and CDR2 SASEGT. Here the CDR3 reads CASGRAGAVAEAFF. The CDR3 bases are TGTGCCAGTGGTAGGGCAGGGGCGGTGGCTGAAGCTTTCTTT.

The J gene is TRBJ2-3, the V gene TRBV5-1; possibly TRBD2 for D (6 bases). The CDR3 loop spans 15 amino acids. The germline gives CDR1 SGHRS, CDR2 YFSETQ. V was shortened by 6 bases and J by 7 bases, with 21 bases between the two germline ends. CDR3 region: CASTVVPGLVNTQYF. CDR3 coding DNA: TGCGCCAGCACCGTAGTCCCGGGACTCGTAAATACGCAGTATTTT.

The genes are TRBV9 and TRBJ2-2; D is undetermined. The V gene lost 3 bases and the J gene lost 5 bases, with 14 bases spanning the gap. This CDR3 spans 15 amino acids. The V gene's germline CDR1 is SGDLS and CDR2 YYNGEE. CDR3 in amino acids: CASSDKETRTGELFF. The CDR3 region has the DNA TGTGCCAGCAGCGACAAAGAGACGAGGACCGGGGAGCTGTTTTTT.

Regarding this clone: Other DNA sequences of this sample code for an identical CDR3. The chain joins TRBV4-3 to TRBJ1-2, with TRBD1 identical over 7 bases. Germline CDR1 and CDR2: LGHNA and YSLEER. The CDR3 consists of 15 residues. V dropped 4 bases and J dropped 7; count of bases not matched to a gene: 12. The CDR3 sequence is CASSRDRALGGGYTF. CDR3 sequence (DNA): TGCGCCAGCAGCCGAGACAGGGCGCTCGGTGGTGGCTACACCTTC.

This sequence joins TRBV5-4 and TRBJ2-5; the D is unclear. The CDR3 runs 11 residues. Germline lookup yields CDR1 SGHNT and CDR2 YYREEE (reference sequence). Trimming stripped 3 bases from V and 5 bases from J, with 5 bases between. The CDR3 DNA is TGTGCCAGCAGCTCCCGGGAGACCCAGTACTTC. Translation: CASSSRETQYF.

This chain connects TRBV30 to TRBJ2-1, with TRBD2 matching over 10 bases. The CDR3 has 14 amino acids. The ends lost 0 bases at V and 10 bases at J; junction bases unmatched: 6. In germline, CDR1 is GTSNPN, CDR2 SVGIG (reference sequence). CDR3 in amino acids: CAWSVSGGAAEQFF. CDR3 coding DNA: TGTGCCTGGAGTGTCAGCGGGGGGGCGGCCGAGCAGTTCTTC. Full variable domain (remainder filled in from reference TRBV30 and TRBJ2-1): SQTIHQWPATLVQPVGSPLSLECTVEGTSNPNLYWYRQAAGRGLQLLFYSVGIGQISSEVPQNLSASRPQDRQFILSSKKLLLSDSGFYLCAWSVSGGAAEQFFGPGTRLTVL.

The chain couples TRBV6-4 to TRBJ2-2, with 10 bases that match TRBD2. V shed 3 bases, J shed 4 bases, and the junction held 2 bases outside the gene matches. CDR1 is MRHNA and CDR2 is SNTAGT in the germline V gene. CDR3 size: 15 residues. In nucleotides, the CDR3 is TGTGCCAGCAGTGAAAGCGGGGGGGCCACCGGGGAGCTGTTTTTT. Protein: CASSESGGATGELFF.

This chain connects TRBV4-1 to TRBJ1-2; 7 nucleotides match TRBD1. The J segment lost 4 bases and the V segment lost 1 base, leaving 6 bases of the junction unmatched. Looked up from germline, CDR1 is MGHRA and CDR2 is YSYEKL. CDR3 length: 15 residues. The CDR3 DNA reads as TGCGCCAGCAGCCAAGGGCCGGGACAGCTCTATGGCTACACCTTC. This codes for CASSQGPGQLYGYTF.

The J gene is TRBJ1-3, the V gene TRBV6-5; D remains ambiguous. The length of the CDR3 is 15 residues. Germline V lookup: CDR1 MNHEY, CDR2 SVGAGI. With 3 bases removed from V and 8 bases from J, the gap between germline ends came to 17 bases. The CDR3 DNA reads TGTGCCAGCAGTTATGCTTACCGGGGTGGCGACACCATATATTTT. Its translation: CASSYAYRGGDTIYF.

The chain carries TRBV19 and TRBJ2-5, with a tentative D call TRBD1 (5 bases). Germline V gene data show CDR1 as LNHDA and CDR2 as SQIVND (reference sequence). Trimming stripped 6 bases from V and 1 base from J, with 9 bases between. The CDR3 spans 13 residues. The CDR3 spells CASRPGFQETQYF. As DNA, the CDR3 is TGTGCCAGTAGGCCAGGGTTCCAAGAGACCCAGTACTTC. The entire variable domain, with the rest obtained from reference TRBV19 and TRBJ2-5, is as follows: DGGITQSPKYLFRKEGQNVTLSCEQNLNHDAMYWYRQDPGQGLRLIYYSQIVNDFQKGDIAEGYSVSREKKESFPLTVTSAQKNPTAFYLCASRPGFQETQYFGPGTRLLVL.

This chain uses TRBV2 with TRBJ2-1; a possible D gene is TRBD2 (7 bases). The length of the CDR3 is 16 residues. Germline CDR1 SNHLY, CDR2 FYNNEI. Trimming removed 7 bases at V and 8 bases at J, with 24 bases between. CDR3 nucleotides: TGTGCCAGCACCGCCCCGGGGAGGGGGGGCCGCGATGAGCAGTTCTTC. Its protein product is CASTAPGRGGRDEQFF.

In DNA form, the CDR3 reads TGCAGTGCTAGGCGGACAGACGAGCAGTACGTC. Residues: CSARRTDEQYV. V gene TRBV20-1 combines with J gene TRBJ2-7; D may be TRBD1 (6 bases). Germline V gene sequence: CDR1 DFQATT, CDR2 SNEGSKA (reference sequence). Trimming stripped 3 bases from V and 5 bases from J, with 8 bases between. CDR3 length: 11 residues.

DNA of the CDR3: TGCGCCAGCAGCGGGGGACAGAATAACTATGGCTACACCTTC. This encodes CASSGGQNNYGYTF. This chain uses TRBV5-1 with TRBJ1-2; TRBD1 matches 7 bases. The V gene end was trimmed by 4 bases and the J gene end by 1 base; junction bases not matched to a gene: 4. The length of the CDR3 is 14 residues. Germline V CDR1 and CDR2: SGHRS, YFSETQ.

The gene calls are TRBV10-2 and TRBJ1-6, with D tentatively TRBD1 (5 bases). V lost 3 bases and J 9 bases, leaving 9 bases between the germline ends. This CDR3 region has 13 residues. Germline lookup yields CDR1 WSHSY and CDR2 SAAADI. The chain's CDR3 is CASSDRVSSPLHF. The CDR3 DNA is TGCGCCAGCAGTGACAGGGTATCTTCACCCCTCCACTTT.

Worth noting for this clone: One junction end does not reproduce the germline sequence, and a read error may be involved. The chain uses TRBV5-1 and TRBJ2-4; D gene unclear. CDR1 is SGHRS, CDR2 YFSETQ, per germline. CDR3 size: 13 residues. The CDR3 loop is CASMMANENSQYF. The CDR3 nucleotides read TGCGCCAGCATGATGGCCAATGAAAACAGTCAGTACTTC.

About this clone: One end of the junction varies from germline; a read error may be responsible. The chain is built from TRBV7-7 and TRBJ2-2, with TRBD2 matching over 12 bases. This CDR3 comprises 16 residues. Per the germline V gene, CDR1 is SSHAT and CDR2 is FNYEAQ (reference sequence). The CDR3 sequence: CASSTTSGGGTGELFF. For the CDR3, the DNA is TGTGCTAGCAGCACGACTAGCGGGGGAGGCACCGGGGAGCTGTTTTTT.

This chain links TRBV6-6 with TRBJ1-1; D may be TRBD1 (5 bases). The CDR3 length is 13 residues. CDR1 is MNHNY, CDR2 SVGAGI, per germline (reference sequence). V lost 6 bases to trimming and J lost 3 bases, with 11 bases between them. In nucleotides, the CDR3 is TGTGCCAGCAGCGAACGACAGTACACTGAAGCTTTCTTT. Its protein product is CASSERQYTEAFF.

The chain recombines TRBV29-1 with TRBJ2-2, with D perhaps TRBD2 (5 bases). Trimming took 4 bases from V and 6 from J, leaving 9 bases between them. Germline V lookup: CDR1 SQVTM, CDR2 ANQGSEA. This CDR3 contains 12 residues. This chain's CDR3 is CSVGGGAGELFF. In DNA form, the CDR3 reads TGCAGCGTTGGTGGAGGTGCCGGGGAGCTGTTTTTT.

This clone was counted once. The chain recombines TRBV28 with TRBJ1-4, with unresolved D. Germline-derived CDR1 and CDR2 are MDHEN and SYDVKM. Deletions cut 4 bases from V and 5 bases from J, with 20 bases between. There are 17 residues in the CDR3. As DNA, the CDR3 is TGTGCCAGCAGTTCCCCTATGGGAGGACCCTTAAATGAAAAACTGTTTTTT. This sequence encodes CASSSPMGGPLNEKLFF.